These T cell receptor beta chains were read from a single sample in a study of blood T cells in healthy people across ages. MiXCR was run by TCRdb on the 5' RACE reads, yielding one entry per CDR3 protein. The sample carries hundreds of thousands of distinct CDR3 sequences, 49% recorded once. Sequencing was performed on blood. The receptors originated from a woman in her sixties or seventies in good health. Both conserved end residues are part of each CDR3. The D gene is left open where the match is weak. Size is omitted from some rows. Given values are once, few, many or a class for expanded clones.

DNA | CDR3 | V | size | D | J
TGTGCCAGCAGTCCGCAGCGGGAGGCGCAGTATTTT | CASSPQREAQYF | TRBV28 | - | TRBD2 | TRBJ2-3
TGCGCCAGCAGCCTAGGACAGGGACGAATCAATGAGCAGTTCTTC | CASSLGQGRINEQFF | TRBV4-3 | - | TRBD1 | TRBJ2-1
TGTGCCAGCAGTGAGTGGGAGAACACTGAAGCTTTCTTT | CASSEWENTEAFF | TRBV6-1 | once | - | TRBJ1-1
TGTGCCAGCAGCTCCAGGACAGCTACATACAATGAGCAGTTCTTC | CASSSRTATYNEQFF | TRBV6-2/TRBV6-3 | few | - | TRBJ2-1
TGCGCCAGCTCCCCCGGGGGACTGGGCTACAATGAGCAGTACTTC | CASSPGGLGYNEQYF | TRBV5-1 | - | - | TRBJ2-5
TGCGCCAGCAGCCAAGAATACAGGGGAGGCTATGGCTACACCTTC | CASSQEYRGGYGYTF | TRBV4-3 | few | TRBD1 | TRBJ1-2
TGTGCCAGCAGTGACTCAAATTCCTACGGGCAGTACTTC | CASSDSNSYGQYF | TRBV6-2/TRBV6-3 | - | - | TRBJ2-7
TGCGCCAGCAACTTGGCCCAGGGCAACTATGGCTACACCTTC | CASNLAQGNYGYTF | TRBV5-1 | - | - | TRBJ1-2
TGTGCCAGCAGTCCATCGCCTCGGTCTGTTTACAATGAGCAGTACTTC | CASSPSPRSVYNEQYF | TRBV27 | - | - | TRBJ2-7
TGTGCCAGCAGCTTAACCTCTACAGTTTCCCCTTACGAGCAGTACTTC | CASSLTSTVSPYEQYF | TRBV7-2 | - | - | TRBJ2-7
TGTGCCAGCAGCTTCGTAGGGGCGAGAACCACTGAAGCTTTCTTT | CASSFVGARTTEAFF | TRBV7-8 | - | - | TRBJ1-1
TGTGCCAGCAATCCGGGACTAGCGGGGTCGGGGACCCAGTACTTC | CASNPGLAGSGTQYF | TRBV11-1 | - | TRBD2 | TRBJ2-5
TGTGCCAGCAGTTACTCGTACGGGATTGGTGGCAATGAGCAGTTCTTC | CASSYSYGIGGNEQFF | TRBV6-6 | - | - | TRBJ2-1
TGTGCCAGCAGTTACTCGTCGTGCGAGCAGTACTTC | CASSYSSCEQYF | TRBV6-6 | - | - | TRBJ2-7
TGTGCCAGCAGTTACTCGATGGCGGGAGGGAGAAATGAGCAGTTCTTC | CASSYSMAGGRNEQFF | TRBV6-5 | - | TRBD2 | TRBJ2-1
TGTGCCAGCAGTTCCCCAGACGGCGGGGCCAACGTCCTGACTTTC | CASSSPDGGANVLTF | TRBV28 | - | - | TRBJ2-6
TGTGCCAGCAGCTTAGATTTGGGGGTTGAGCAGTTCTTC | CASSLDLGVEQFF | TRBV11-3 | - | - | TRBJ2-1
TGTGCCAGCGCAACAGGTCCTAACTATGGCTACACCTTC | CASATGPNYGYTF | TRBV27 | - | - | TRBJ1-2
TGCAGCGTCCGGACTAGCAGGAATGAGCAGTTCTTC | CSVRTSRNEQFF | TRBV29-1 | - | TRBD2 | TRBJ2-1
TGTGCCAGCAGCTCCATGGTTGACAGGGCTAACTATGGCTACACCTTC | CASSSMVDRANYGYTF | TRBV13 | few | TRBD1 | TRBJ1-2
TGTGCCAGCAGCTGGGGAGGAGGGTATCACTACGAGCAGTACTTC | CASSWGGGYHYEQYF | TRBV5-8 | - | - | TRBJ2-7
TGTGCCAGCATTACGGGACAGGGGAGTGGCTACACCTTC | CASITGQGSGYTF | TRBV28 | - | TRBD1 | TRBJ1-2
TGTGCCAGCAGCTTAGGAGAACGGGACAGGGACCACGAGCAGTACTTC | CASSLGERDRDHEQYF | TRBV7-3 | - | TRBD1 | TRBJ2-7
TGTGCCTGGAGCACCGGGACAGGGCTAAACATTCAGTACTTC | CAWSTGTGLNIQYF | TRBV30 | - | TRBD1 | TRBJ2-4
TGTGCCAGCAGCCAAGAAAACCTGGCGGAAGAGACCCAGTACTTC | CASSQENLAEETQYF | TRBV3-1 | few | - | TRBJ2-5
TGTGCCACCCTACTCGGGGACAGACGCACAGATACGCAGTATTTT | CATLLGDRRTDTQYF | TRBV10-3 | - | TRBD1 | TRBJ2-3
TGTGCCAGCAGTGACGACTGTGGCTCCTACAATGAGCAGTTCTTC | CASSDDCGSYNEQFF | TRBV6-4 | - | - | TRBJ2-1
TGCAGTGCTAGAACCAGGTTGACGAATGGCTACACCTTC | CSARTRLTNGYTF | TRBV20-1 | few | - | TRBJ1-2
TGTGCCAGCAGCCTGACTAGCGGAACAACCTACGAGCAGTACTTC | CASSLTSGTTYEQYF | TRBV7-2 | - | TRBD2 | TRBJ2-7
TGTGCCAGCAGCCTAACCCTTCCTCTTCCTAGGGCCCCCCTTAGCACAGATACGCAGTATTTT | CASSLTLPLPRAPLSTDTQYF | TRBV11-2 | - | - | TRBJ2-3
TGTGCCAGCAGCGTGGGGACAGGAGGGTACACTGAAGCTTTCTTT | CASSVGTGGYTEAFF | TRBV5-6 | few | TRBD1 | TRBJ1-1
TGCAGTGCCACAAAACCAAAAGAGACCCAGTACTTC | CSATKPKETQYF | TRBV20-1 | once | - | TRBJ2-5
TGTGCCAGCTCACCAGTGGCACAGGAAGCTTTCTTT | CASSPVAQEAFF | TRBV18 | - | - | TRBJ1-1